This T cell receptor beta chain was recovered during a study of CD8 T cells in ankylosing spondylitis. Study-wide points: For ankylosing spondylitis blood, a TCR beta motif of about eight highly homologous variants appeared characteristic. The authors reported significant enrichment of disease-linked clones in matched ankylosing spondylitis synovial fluid. Reactive arthritis synovial fluid and blood previously showed some of these motif variants.

This clonotype was seen a few times. Its antigen is not known. Germline-derived CDR1 and CDR2 are DFQATT and SNEGSKA (reference sequence). The germline V and J ends were trimmed by 0 bases and 5 bases, with 10 bases remaining between them. CDR3 length equals 14 residues. TCRdb itself ran the 5' RACE reads through MiXCR, one entry per CDR3 protein. The sample lists fewer than 500,000 distinct CDR3 sequences, approximately 20% seen once, with about 16% in the top ten. The receptor was derived from a male donor with ankylosing spondylitis. Sequenced: blood, either unsorted or a sorted T cell fraction (not recorded which). The chain employs TRBV20-1 and TRBJ2-2, with D uncertain. The CDR3 DNA is TGCAGTGCTAGAGATCCGGGTACAACCGGGGAGCTGTTTTTT. Translated, it gives CSARDPGTTGELFF.